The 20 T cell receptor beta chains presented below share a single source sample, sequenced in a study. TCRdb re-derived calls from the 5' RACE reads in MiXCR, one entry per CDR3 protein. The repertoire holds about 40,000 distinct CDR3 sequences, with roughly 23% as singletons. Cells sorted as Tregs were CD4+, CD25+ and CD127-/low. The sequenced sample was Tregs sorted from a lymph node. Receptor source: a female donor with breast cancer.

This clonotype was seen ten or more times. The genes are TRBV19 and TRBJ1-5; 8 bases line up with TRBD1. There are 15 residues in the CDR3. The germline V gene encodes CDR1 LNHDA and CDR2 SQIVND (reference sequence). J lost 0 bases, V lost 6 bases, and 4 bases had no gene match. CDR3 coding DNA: TGTGCCAGTAGCGACAGGGGCGATAGCAATCAGCCCCAGCATTTT. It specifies CASSDRGDSNQPQHF.

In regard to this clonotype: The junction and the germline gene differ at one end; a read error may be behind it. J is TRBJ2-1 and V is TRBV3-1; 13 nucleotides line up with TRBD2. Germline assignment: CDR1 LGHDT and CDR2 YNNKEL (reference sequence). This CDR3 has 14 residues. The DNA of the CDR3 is TGTACCAGCAGCCAGGGACTAGCGGGATCGGGGCAGTTCTTC. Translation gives CTSSQGLAGSGQFF.

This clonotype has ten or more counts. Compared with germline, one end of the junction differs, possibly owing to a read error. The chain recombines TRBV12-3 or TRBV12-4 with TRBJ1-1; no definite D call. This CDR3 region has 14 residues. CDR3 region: CACSFFGLNTEAFF. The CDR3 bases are TGTGCCTGCAGTTTTTTCGGCCTAAACACTGAAGCTTTCTTT.

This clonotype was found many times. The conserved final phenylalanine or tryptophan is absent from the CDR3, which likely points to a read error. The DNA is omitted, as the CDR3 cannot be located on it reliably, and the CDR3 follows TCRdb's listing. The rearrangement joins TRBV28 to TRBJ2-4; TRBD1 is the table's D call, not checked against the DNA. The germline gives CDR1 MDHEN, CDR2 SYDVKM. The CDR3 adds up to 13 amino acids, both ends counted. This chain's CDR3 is CASSPVGGRRMIL.

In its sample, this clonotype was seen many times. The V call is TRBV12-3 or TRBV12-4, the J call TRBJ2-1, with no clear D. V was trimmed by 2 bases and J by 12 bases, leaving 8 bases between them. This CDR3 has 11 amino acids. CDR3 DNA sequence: TGTGCCAGCAGTTTATCAGTGAGGCAGTTCTTC. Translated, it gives CASSLSVRQFF.

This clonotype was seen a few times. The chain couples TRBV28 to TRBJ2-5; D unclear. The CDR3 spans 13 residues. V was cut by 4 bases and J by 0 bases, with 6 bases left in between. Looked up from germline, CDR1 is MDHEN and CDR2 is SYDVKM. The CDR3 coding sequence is TGTGCCAGCAGTTCCCGAGACCAAGAGACCCAGTACTTC. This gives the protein CASSSRDQETQYF.

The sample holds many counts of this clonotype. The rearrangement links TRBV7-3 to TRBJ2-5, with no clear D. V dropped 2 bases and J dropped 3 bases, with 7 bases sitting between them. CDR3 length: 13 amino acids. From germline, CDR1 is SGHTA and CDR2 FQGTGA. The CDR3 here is CASSLRPEETQYF. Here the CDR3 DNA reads TGTGCCAGCAGCTTACGGCCAGAAGAGACCCAGTACTTC.

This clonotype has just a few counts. The CDR3 region has the DNA TGTGCCAGCAGCAGTAGCAGGAATGTTGGCTACACCTTC. Its translation is CASSSSRNVGYTF. The rearrangement links TRBV9 to TRBJ1-2; D not certain. The germline V gene has CDR1 SGDLS and CDR2 YYNGEE. V lost 4 bases, J lost 7 bases, and 14 bases lay in between. CDR3 size: 13 residues.

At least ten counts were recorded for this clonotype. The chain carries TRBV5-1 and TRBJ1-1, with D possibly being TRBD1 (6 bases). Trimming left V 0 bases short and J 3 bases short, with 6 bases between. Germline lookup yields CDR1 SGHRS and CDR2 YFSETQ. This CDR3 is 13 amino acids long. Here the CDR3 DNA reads TGCGCCAGCAGCTTGGACAGGGACACTGAAGCTTTCTTT. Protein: CASSLDRDTEAFF.

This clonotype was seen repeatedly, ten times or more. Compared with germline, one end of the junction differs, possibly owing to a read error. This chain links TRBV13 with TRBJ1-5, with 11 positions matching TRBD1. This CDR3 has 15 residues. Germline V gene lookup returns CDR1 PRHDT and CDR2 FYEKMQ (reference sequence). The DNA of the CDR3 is TGTGCCAGCAGCATAGGGACAGGGGGAGGCCAGCCCCAGCATTTT. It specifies CASSIGTGGGQPQHF.

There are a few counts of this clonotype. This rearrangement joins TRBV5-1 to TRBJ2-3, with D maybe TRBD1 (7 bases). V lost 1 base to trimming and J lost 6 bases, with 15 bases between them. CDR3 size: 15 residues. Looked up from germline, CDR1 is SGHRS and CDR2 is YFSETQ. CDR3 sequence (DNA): TGCGCCAGCAGCTTGACCCGGACAGGAGGGGATACGCAGTATTTT. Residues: CASSLTRTGGDTQYF. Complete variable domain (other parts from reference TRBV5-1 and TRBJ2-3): KAGVTQTPRYLIKTRGQQVTLSCSPISGHRSVSWYQQTPGQGLQFLFEYFSETQRNKGNFPGRFSGRQFSNSRSEMNVSTLELGDSALYLCASSLTRTGGDTQYFGPGTRLTVL.

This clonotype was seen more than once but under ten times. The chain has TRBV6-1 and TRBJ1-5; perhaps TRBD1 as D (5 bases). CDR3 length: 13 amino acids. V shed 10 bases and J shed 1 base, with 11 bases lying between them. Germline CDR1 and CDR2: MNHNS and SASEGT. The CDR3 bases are TGTGCCACCCACCGGGACAGCAATCAGCCCCAGCATTTT. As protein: CATHRDSNQPQHF.

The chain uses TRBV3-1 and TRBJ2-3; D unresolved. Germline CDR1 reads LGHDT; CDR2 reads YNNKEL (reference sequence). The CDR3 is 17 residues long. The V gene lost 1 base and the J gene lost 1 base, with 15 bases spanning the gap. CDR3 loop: CASSQAASSAGTDTQYF. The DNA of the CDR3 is TGTGCCAGCAGCCAAGCCGCGAGTTCGGCTGGCACAGATACGCAGTATTTT.

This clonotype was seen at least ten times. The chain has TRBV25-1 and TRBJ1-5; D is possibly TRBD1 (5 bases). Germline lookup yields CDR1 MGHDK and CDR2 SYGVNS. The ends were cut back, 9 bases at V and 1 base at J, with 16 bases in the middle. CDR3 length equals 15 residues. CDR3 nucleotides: TGTGCCAGGGGGGGACTCCGAGGAAGCAATCAGCCCCAGCATTTT. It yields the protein CARGGLRGSNQPQHF.

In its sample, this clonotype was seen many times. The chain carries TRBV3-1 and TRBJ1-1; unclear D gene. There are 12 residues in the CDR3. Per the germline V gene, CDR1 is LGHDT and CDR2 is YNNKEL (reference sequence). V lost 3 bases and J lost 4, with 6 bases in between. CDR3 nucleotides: TGTGCCAGCAGCCAGAGGTTCACTGAAGCTTTCTTT. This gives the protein CASSQRFTEAFF.

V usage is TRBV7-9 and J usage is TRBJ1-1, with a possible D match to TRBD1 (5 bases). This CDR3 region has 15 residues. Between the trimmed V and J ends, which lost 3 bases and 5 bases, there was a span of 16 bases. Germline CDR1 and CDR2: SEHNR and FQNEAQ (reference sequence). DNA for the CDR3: TGTGCCAGCAGCTTTGGGGCAGGGTTTGGAACTGAAGCTTTCTTT. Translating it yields CASSFGAGFGTEAFF.

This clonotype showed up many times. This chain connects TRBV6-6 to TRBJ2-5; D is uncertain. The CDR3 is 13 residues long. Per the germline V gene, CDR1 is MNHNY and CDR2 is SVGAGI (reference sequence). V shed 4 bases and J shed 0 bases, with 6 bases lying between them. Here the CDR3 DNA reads TGTGCCAGCAGTTCAATCGACCAAGAGACCCAGTACTTC. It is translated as CASSSIDQETQYF.

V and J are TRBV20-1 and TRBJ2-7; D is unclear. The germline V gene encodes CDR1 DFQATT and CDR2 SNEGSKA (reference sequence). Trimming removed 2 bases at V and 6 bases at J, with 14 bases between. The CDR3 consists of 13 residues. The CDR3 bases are TGCAGTGCTAGATTAACTGCCACGAGCGAGCAGTACTTC. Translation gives CSARLTATSEQYF.

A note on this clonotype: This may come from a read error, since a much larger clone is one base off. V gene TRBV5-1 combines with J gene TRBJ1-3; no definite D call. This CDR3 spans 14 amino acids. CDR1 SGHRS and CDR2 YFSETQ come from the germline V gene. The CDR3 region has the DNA TGCGTCAGCAGCTTGTCCTTAGGTGGAAACACCATATATTTT. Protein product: CVSSLSLGGNTIYF.

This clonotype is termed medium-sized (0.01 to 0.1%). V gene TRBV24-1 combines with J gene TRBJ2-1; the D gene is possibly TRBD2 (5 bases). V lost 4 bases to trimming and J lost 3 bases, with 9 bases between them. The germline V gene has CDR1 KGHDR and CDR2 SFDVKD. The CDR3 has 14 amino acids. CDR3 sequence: CATSDSRDYNEQFF. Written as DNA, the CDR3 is TGTGCCACCAGTGACTCCCGGGACTACAATGAGCAGTTCTTC.